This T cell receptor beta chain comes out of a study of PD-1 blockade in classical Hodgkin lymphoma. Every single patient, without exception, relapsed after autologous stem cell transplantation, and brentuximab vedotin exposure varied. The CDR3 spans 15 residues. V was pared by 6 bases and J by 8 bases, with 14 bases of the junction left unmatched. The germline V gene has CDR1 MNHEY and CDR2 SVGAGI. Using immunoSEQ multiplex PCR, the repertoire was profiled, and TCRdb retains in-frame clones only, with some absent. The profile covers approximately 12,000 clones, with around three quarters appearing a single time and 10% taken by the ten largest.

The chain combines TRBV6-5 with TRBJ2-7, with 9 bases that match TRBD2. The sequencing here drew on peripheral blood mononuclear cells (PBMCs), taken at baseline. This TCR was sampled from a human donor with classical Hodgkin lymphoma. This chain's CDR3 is CASSTLGLAGGKQYF. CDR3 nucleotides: TGTGCCAGCAGCACACTGGGACTAGCCGGTGGGAAGCAGTACTTC.